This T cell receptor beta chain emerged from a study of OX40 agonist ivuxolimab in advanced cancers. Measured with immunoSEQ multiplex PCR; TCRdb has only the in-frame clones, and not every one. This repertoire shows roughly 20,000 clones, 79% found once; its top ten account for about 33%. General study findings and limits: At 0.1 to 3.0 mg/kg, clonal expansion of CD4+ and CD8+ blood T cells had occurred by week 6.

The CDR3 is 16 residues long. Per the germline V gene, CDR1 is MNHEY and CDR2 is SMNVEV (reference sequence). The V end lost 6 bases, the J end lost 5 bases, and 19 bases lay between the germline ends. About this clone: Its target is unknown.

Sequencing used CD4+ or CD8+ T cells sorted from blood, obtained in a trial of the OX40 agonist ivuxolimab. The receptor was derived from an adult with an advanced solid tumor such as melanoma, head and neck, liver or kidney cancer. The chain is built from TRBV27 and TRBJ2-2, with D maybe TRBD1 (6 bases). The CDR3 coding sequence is TGTGCCAGCAGGCTTTACAGGGTAGTGGGGACCGGGGAGCTGTTTTTT. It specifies CASRLYRVVGTGELFF.